These 14 T cell receptor beta chains originate from one sample sequenced in a study of cytomegalovirus exposure and HLA in healthy donors. The PCR was carried out with 60 Vbeta primers and 13 Jbeta primers. Clones were read by immunoSEQ multiplex PCR, and TCRdb kept only the in-frame ones, dropping some. The sample lists about 100,000 clones; roughly 74% were seen once. Sequencing was carried out using PBMCs. These receptors all come from a female donor in good health and CMV-seropositive.

CDR3 sequence (DNA): TGTGCCAGCAGCTTGGTAGGACAGACCCATGGCTACACCTTC. This sequence encodes CASSLVGQTHGYTF. The chain couples TRBV5-6 to TRBJ1-2, with D possibly matching TRBD1 (6 bases). Germline assignment: CDR1 SGHDT and CDR2 YYEEEE. Trimming took 0 bases from V and 6 from J, leaving 12 bases between them. This CDR3 has 14 residues.

J is TRBJ1-3 and V is TRBV2; 8 bases are a match to TRBD1. Germline assignment: CDR1 SNHLY and CDR2 FYNNEI. V dropped 2 bases and J dropped 3; count of bases not matched to a gene: 6. This CDR3 has 16 residues. The CDR3: CASSEIPTGDGNTIYF. The CDR3 DNA sequence: TGTGCCAGCAGTGAAATCCCGACAGGGGATGGAAACACCATATATTTT.

The CDR3 loop reads CASSAQGFSYNEQFF. CDR3 in DNA: TGTGCCAGCAGCGCACAGGGGTTCTCCTACAATGAGCAGTTCTTC. This chain joins TRBV11-2 and TRBJ2-1, with 7 nucleotides matching TRBD1. V dropped 5 bases and J dropped 0; count of bases not matched to a gene: 4. The CDR3 length is 15 residues. The germline gives CDR1 SGHAT, CDR2 FQNNGV.

V gene TRBV2 combines with J gene TRBJ1-5; TRBD1 might be the D (5 bases). Trimming shortened V by 6 bases and J by 0 bases, and 12 bases separated the two germline ends. The CDR3 contains 15 residues. Germline CDR1 SNHLY, CDR2 FYNNEI. The CDR3 region has the DNA TGTGCCAGCAGCAAAGACAGTAATAGCAATCAGCCCCAGCATTTT. It encodes CASSKDSNSNQPQHF.

The chain joins TRBV25-1 to TRBJ1-3, with 8 bases that match TRBD1. Germline assignment: CDR1 MGHDK and CDR2 SYGVNS. CDR3 size: 15 residues. V lost 2 bases to trimming and J lost 8 bases; unmatched junction nucleotides: 8. The CDR3: CASSEGQGRVDTIYF. The CDR3 nucleotides read TGTGCCAGCAGTGAAGGACAGGGCAGGGTAGACACCATATATTTT.

The CDR3 spells CASSKRQGLNTEAFF. In nucleotides, the CDR3 is TGTGCCAGCAGCAAGCGGCAGGGGTTAAACACTGAAGCTTTCTTT. The V gene is TRBV21-1, the J gene TRBJ1-1; the table's D call TRBD1 went unverified against the DNA. TRBV21-1 is termed a pseudogene. The CDR3 is 15 residues long.

At least ten counts were recorded for this clone. The V call is TRBV5-4, the J call TRBJ1-2; tentative D call: TRBD1 (6 bases). The CDR3 totals 15 residues. The V gene's germline CDR1 is SGHNT and CDR2 YYREEE (reference sequence). Trimming took 4 bases from V and 4 from J, leaving 17 bases between them. This CDR3 is CASSPTGSRGYGYTF. The CDR3 DNA is TGTGCCAGCAGCCCCACAGGGAGTAGGGGCTATGGCTACACCTTC.

The chain recombines TRBV6-5 with TRBJ1-2; D possibly corresponds to TRBD1 (5 bases). Trimming cost V 2 bases and J 4 bases, with 11 bases left between them. CDR3 size: 14 residues. CDR1 and CDR2 from the germline V gene are MNHEY and SVGAGI. CDR3 coding DNA: TGTGCCAGCAGTTACCCCGGGGGGGGCTATGGCTACACCTTC. Translating it yields CASSYPGGGYGYTF.

The chain uses TRBV5-1 and TRBJ1-5, with D unresolved. The V and J ends lost 1 base and 4 bases respectively, with 6 bases between them. This CDR3 region has 13 residues. Germline V gene sequence: CDR1 SGHRS, CDR2 YFSETQ. This chain's CDR3 is CASSLNSNQPQHF. In DNA, the CDR3 is TGCGCCAGCAGCTTGAACTCGAATCAGCCCCAGCATTTT.

This chain joins TRBV5-1 and TRBJ1-1, with D maybe TRBD1 (6 bases). CDR3 length: 14 residues. V lost 5 bases, J lost 0 bases, and 11 bases lay in between. From germline, CDR1 is SGHRS and CDR2 YFSETQ. This CDR3 is CASSGGGMNTEAFF. Written as DNA, the CDR3 is TGCGCCAGCAGTGGGGGGGGCATGAACACTGAAGCTTTCTTT.

The genes are TRBV29-1 and TRBJ2-1; maybe TRBD1 (5 bases). Per the germline V gene, CDR1 is SQVTM and CDR2 is ANQGSEA. V was clipped by 6 bases and J by 0 bases, with 12 bases between them. This CDR3 has 14 residues. Here the CDR3 reads CSVRTSRSYNEQFF. The DNA of the CDR3 is TGCAGCGTCCGGACATCCCGCTCCTACAATGAGCAGTTCTTC.

This chain joins TRBV28 and TRBJ2-7; a weak D match, TRBD2 (5 bases). CDR1 is MDHEN and CDR2 is SYDVKM in the germline V gene. The CDR3 totals 16 residues. Trimming shortened V by 2 bases and J by 3 bases, and 17 bases separated the two germline ends. CDR3 coding DNA: TGTGCCAGCAGTTTAGTTAGGTACGAGGGAGACTACGAGCAGTACTTC. Protein: CASSLVRYEGDYEQYF.

This clone was detected only a few times. The V call is TRBV2, the J call TRBJ1-2, with D maybe TRBD1 (6 bases). The CDR3 consists of 14 residues. Germline V gene lookup returns CDR1 SNHLY and CDR2 FYNNEI. Trimming left V 3 bases short and J 7 bases short, with 15 bases between. The CDR3 DNA sequence: TGTGCCAGCAGTGACCCGGCGGGGGGCCCTGGCTACACCTTC. It translates to CASSDPAGGPGYTF. Filled out from reference TRBV2 and TRBJ1-2, the complete variable domain reads EPEVTQTPSHQVTQMGQEVILRCVPISNHLYFYWYRQILGQKVEFLVSFYNNEISEKSEIFDDQFSVERPDGSNFTLKIRSTKLEDSAMYFCASSDPAGGPGYTFGSGTRLTVV.

The chain is built from TRBV19 and TRBJ1-4, with TRBD1 matching 7 bases. CDR3 length: 14 residues. Germline CDR1 LNHDA, CDR2 SQIVND (reference sequence). With V trimmed by 3 bases and J by 4 bases, 2 bases remained unmatched. CDR3 region: CASSIQGGNEKLFF. The CDR3, as DNA: TGTGCCAGTAGTATTCAGGGGGGTAATGAAAAACTGTTTTTT. Supplemented by reference TRBV19 and TRBJ1-4, the full variable domain reads DGGITQSPKYLFRKEGQNVTLSCEQNLNHDAMYWYRQDPGQGLRLIYYSQIVNDFQKGDIAEGYSVSREKKESFPLTVTSAQKNPTAFYLCASSIQGGNEKLFFGSGTQLSVL.